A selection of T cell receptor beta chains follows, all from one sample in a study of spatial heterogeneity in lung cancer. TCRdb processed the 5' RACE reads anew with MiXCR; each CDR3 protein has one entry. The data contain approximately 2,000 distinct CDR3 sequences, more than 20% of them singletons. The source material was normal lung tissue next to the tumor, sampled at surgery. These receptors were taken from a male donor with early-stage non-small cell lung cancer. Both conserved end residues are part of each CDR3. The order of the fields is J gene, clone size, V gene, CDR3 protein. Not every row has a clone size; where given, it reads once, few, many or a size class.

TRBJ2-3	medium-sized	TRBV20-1	CSASRTGDTDTQYF
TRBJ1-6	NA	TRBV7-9	CASSPGGRNSPLHF
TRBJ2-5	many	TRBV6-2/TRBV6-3	CATSGHEETQYF
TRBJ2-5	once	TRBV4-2	CASSQAGGRQETQYF
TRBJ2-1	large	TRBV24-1	CATSDHYPGTGKVNEQFF
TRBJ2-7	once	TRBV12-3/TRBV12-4	CASSFQGFSYEQYF
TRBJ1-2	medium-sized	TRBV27	CASSFKRDGVSNYGYTF
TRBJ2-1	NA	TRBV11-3	CASSLVQGHPYNEQFF
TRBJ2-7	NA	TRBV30	CAWNPGTGNSYEQYF
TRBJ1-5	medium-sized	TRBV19	CASSSGWGRGTWQPQHF
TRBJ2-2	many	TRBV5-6	CASSLVGREGAGELFF
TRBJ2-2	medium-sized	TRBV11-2	CASSPRPSGAITGELFF
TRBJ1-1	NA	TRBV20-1	CSVSDPTSNTEAFF
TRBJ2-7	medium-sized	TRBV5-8	CASRFRGTYEQYF
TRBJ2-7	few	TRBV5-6	CASSPGTSGNSYEQYF
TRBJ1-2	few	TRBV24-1	CATREAWIRDYGYTF
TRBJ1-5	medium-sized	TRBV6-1	CASGGTAGGGPQHF
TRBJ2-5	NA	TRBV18	CASSLPSGTETQYF
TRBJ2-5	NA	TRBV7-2	CASSLKETQYF
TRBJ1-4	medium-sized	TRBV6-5	CASSTALVKKLFF
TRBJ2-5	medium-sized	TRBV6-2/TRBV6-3	CASSSLAGEETQYF
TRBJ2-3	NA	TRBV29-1	CSGGKGTDTQYF
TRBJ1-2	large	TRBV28	CASSLRGPYGYTF
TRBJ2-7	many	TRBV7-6	CASSPGTSGVYEQYF
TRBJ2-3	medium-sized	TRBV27	CASSLGGATDTQYF
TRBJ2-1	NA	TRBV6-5	CASSKGTANEQFF
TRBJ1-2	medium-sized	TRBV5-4	CASSLPPNYGYTF
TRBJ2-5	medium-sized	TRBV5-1	CASSLIRAGETQYF
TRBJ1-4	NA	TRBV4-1	CASSPTTNEKLFF
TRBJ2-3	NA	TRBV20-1	CSARRGTSGRKDTQYF
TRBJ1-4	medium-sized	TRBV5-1	CASSLADGRGNEKLFF
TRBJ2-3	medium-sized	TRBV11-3	CASSLNPTGGASGEDTQYF
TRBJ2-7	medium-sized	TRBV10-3	CAISGPPRGRYEQYF
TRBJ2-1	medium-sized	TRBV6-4	CASSERGEGLAGYNEQFF
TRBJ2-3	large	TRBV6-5	CASSGTPRADTQYF
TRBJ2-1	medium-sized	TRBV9	CASSVGRGTYNEQFF
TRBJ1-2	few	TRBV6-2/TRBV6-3	CASSYVQGAIGYTF
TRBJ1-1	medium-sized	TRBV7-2	CASRREMNTEAFF
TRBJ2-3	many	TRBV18	CASSRSKPPTDTQYF
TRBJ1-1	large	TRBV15	CATSGITTNTEAFF
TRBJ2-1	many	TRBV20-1	CSARRQGVNEQFF
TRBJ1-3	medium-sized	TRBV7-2	CASSPGGGSGNTIYF
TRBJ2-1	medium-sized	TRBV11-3	CASSPRGSFHNEQFF